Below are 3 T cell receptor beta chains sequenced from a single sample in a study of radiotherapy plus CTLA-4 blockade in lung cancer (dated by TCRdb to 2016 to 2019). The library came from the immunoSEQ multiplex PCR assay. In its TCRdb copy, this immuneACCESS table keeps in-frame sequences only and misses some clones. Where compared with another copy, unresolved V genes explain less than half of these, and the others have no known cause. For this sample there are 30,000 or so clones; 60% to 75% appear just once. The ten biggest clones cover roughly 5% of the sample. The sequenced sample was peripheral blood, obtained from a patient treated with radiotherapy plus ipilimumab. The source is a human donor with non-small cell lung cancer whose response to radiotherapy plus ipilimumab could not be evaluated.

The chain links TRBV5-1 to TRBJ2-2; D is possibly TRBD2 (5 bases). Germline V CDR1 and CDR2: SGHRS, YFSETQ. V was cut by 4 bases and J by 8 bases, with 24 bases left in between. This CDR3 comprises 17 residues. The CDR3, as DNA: TGCGCCAGCAGCCCGGGGAGTGTGGAACGAGGACGGGGGGAGCTGTTTTTT. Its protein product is CASSPGSVERGRGELFF. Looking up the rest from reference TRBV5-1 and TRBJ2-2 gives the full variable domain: KAGVTQTPRYLIKTRGQQVTLSCSPISGHRSVSWYQQTPGQGLQFLFEYFSETQRNKGNFPGRFSGRQFSNSRSEMNVSTLELGDSALYLCASSPGSVERGRGELFFGEGSRLTVL.

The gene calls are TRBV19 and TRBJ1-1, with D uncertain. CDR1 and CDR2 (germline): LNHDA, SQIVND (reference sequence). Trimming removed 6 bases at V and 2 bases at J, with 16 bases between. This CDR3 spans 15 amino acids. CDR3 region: CASRRQTAANTEAFF. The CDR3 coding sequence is TGTGCCAGTAGGCGCCAGACCGCGGCTAACACTGAAGCTTTCTTT.

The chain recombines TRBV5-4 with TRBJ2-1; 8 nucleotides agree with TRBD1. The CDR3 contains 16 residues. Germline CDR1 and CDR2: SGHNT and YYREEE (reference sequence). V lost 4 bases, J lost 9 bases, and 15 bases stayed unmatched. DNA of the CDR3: TGTGCCAGCAGCCCAGACGACCGGACAGGGTTCGGTGAGCAGTTCTTC. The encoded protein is CASSPDDRTGFGEQFF. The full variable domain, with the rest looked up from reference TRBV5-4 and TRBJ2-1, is ETGVTQSPTHLIKTRGQQVTLRCSSQSGHNTVSWYQQALGQGPQFIFQYYREEENGRGNFPPRFSGLQFPNYSSELNVNALELDDSALYLCASSPDDRTGFGEQFFGPGTRLTVL.